The T cell receptor (beta chain) under discussion was sequenced for a study of shared clonotypes between healthy human individuals. Study-level points and caveats: In general, naive subsets displayed greater estimated richness than memory subsets did. Expectations were that clonotype sharing among donors would be affected by sequencing depth.

The CDR3 covers 15 residues. Between the trimmed V and J ends, which lost 5 bases and 4 bases, there was a span of 17 bases. Germline V lookup: CDR1 LGHNT, CDR2 FRNRAP. Division of CD4+ cells produced a CD45RA+ naive subset and a CD45RA-negative memory subset. Details on this clone: Its antigen is currently unknown.

Libraries were prepared by immunoSEQ multiplex PCR; TCRdb keeps only in-frame clonotypes and omits some of them. The data contain millions of clones, 85% to 95% of them singletons. Sequenced: naive CD4+ T cells sorted from blood. Subset defined: CD45RA+ positively selected. The genes are TRBV12-5 and TRBJ2-5; either TRBD1 or TRBD2 may supply D (5 bases each). The TCR comes from a man aged 18 to 30 in good health. In DNA, the CDR3 is TGTGCTAGTGGTACCACAGGAGGTGCCAGAGAGACCCAGTACTTC. It codes for CASGTTGGARETQYF.